These 16 T cell receptor beta chains were sequenced from one sample in a study of CD8+ T cells in alopecia areata. Specified treatment: oral pan-JAK inhibitor, 5-10 mg twice daily. After isolation, RNA underwent reverse transcription to generate cDNA as the sequencing template. Only in-frame clones appear in the TCRdb table, and some are missing; sequencing was by immunoSEQ multiplex PCR. Of some 98,000 clones in the sample, around 60% were seen once. The sample was CD8+ T cells sorted from blood, taken at week 4, from a patient treated with tofacitinib. These TCRs come from a human donor with alopecia areata.

This sequence joins TRBV27 and TRBJ2-7, with D uncertain. Trimming took 5 bases from V and 2 from J, leaving 10 bases between them. This CDR3 contains 13 residues. Germline CDR1 MNHEY, CDR2 SMNVEV (reference sequence). CDR3 residues: CASSPTATYEQYF. CDR3 bases: TGTGCCAGCAGTCCCACCGCAACCTACGAGCAGTACTTC.

This chain connects TRBV6-4 to TRBJ2-1, with 8 bases identical to TRBD2. The trim removed 3 bases at V and 5 bases at J, leaving 3 bases unmatched. Looked up from germline, CDR1 is MRHNA and CDR2 is SNTAGT. This CDR3 is 14 amino acids long. For the CDR3, the DNA is TGTGCCAGCAGTGATAGCGGGATTAACAATGAGCAGTTCTTC. Translating it yields CASSDSGINNEQFF.

This rearrangement joins TRBV19 to TRBJ1-5; 9 bases match TRBD1. CDR3 length: 15 residues. In germline, CDR1 is LNHDA, CDR2 SQIVND (reference sequence). Unmatched junction bases numbered 5, after V lost 6 bases and J lost 2 bases. CDR3 DNA sequence: TGTGCCAGTAGCAGGGACAGGGACGGCAATCAGCCCCAGCATTTT. Encoded protein: CASSRDRDGNQPQHF.

This clone occurred once. This chain uses TRBV9 with TRBJ2-7, with 9 bases lining up with TRBD2. Germline V lookup: CDR1 SGDLS, CDR2 YYNGEE. J gave up 5 bases and V 4 bases, and 7 bases lay outside the gene matches. The CDR3 runs 14 residues. The CDR3 region is CASSPAGGRDEQYF. CDR3 nucleotide sequence: TGTGCCAGCAGCCCCGCGGGGGGGCGGGACGAGCAGTACTTC.

The chain links TRBV7-8 to TRBJ1-5; D is uncertain. The CDR3 extends over 12 amino acids. Germline CDR1 and CDR2: SGHVS and FQNEAQ. V was shortened by 1 base and J by 7 bases, with 5 bases between the two germline ends. CDR3 in DNA: TGTGCCAGCAGCTTAGGAGGCCAGCCCCAGCATTTT. This codes for CASSLGGQPQHF.

In nucleotides, the CDR3 is TGTGCCAGCAGTGCGGGACTATCGGATAGCACAGATACGCAGTATTTT. As protein: CASSAGLSDSTDTQYF. This chain connects TRBV28 to TRBJ2-3; 7 nucleotides align to TRBD2. The germline V gene encodes CDR1 MDHEN and CDR2 SYDVKM. The ends lost 5 bases at V and 0 bases at J; junction bases unmatched: 8. The CDR3 loop spans 16 amino acids.

The rearrangement links TRBV30 to TRBJ2-7; the match to TRBD1 covers 9 bases. The CDR3 runs to 14 residues. Per germline, CDR1 GTSNPN and CDR2 SVGIG (reference sequence). The V gene end was trimmed by 5 bases and the J gene end by 5 bases; junction bases not matched to a gene: 10. The CDR3 sequence: CAWWVGQGFHEQYF. CDR3 DNA: TGTGCCTGGTGGGTCGGACAGGGGTTCCACGAGCAGTACTTC.

The chain uses TRBV29-1 and TRBJ2-7, with no clear D. V lost 4 bases, J lost 0 bases, and 4 bases lay in between. Germline lookup yields CDR1 SQVTM and CDR2 ANQGSEA. This CDR3 is 11 amino acids long. DNA for the CDR3: TGCAGCGTTGCCATCTCCTACGAGCAGTACTTC. Its protein product is CSVAISYEQYF.

The rearrangement joins TRBV27 to TRBJ2-3; 10 bases are shared with TRBD2. The V and J ends lost 4 bases and 2 bases, in that order; junction bases with no gene match: 6. Germline V gives CDR1 MNHEY, CDR2 SMNVEV (reference sequence). The length of the CDR3 is 16 residues. The CDR3 sequence is CASSSRTSGYTDTQYF. DNA for the CDR3: TGTGCCAGCAGTTCGAGGACTAGCGGTTACACAGATACGCAGTATTTT.

The gene calls are TRBV5-1 and TRBJ2-1; 8 bases map to TRBD2. Germline CDR1 and CDR2: SGHRS and YFSETQ. The CDR3 contains 16 residues. V trimming: 0 bases; J trimming: 4 bases; junction bases outside the gene matches: 6. In DNA, the CDR3 is TGCGCCAGCAGCTTGGTGGGGGGACTAGATTACAATGAGCAGTTCTTC. Its translation is CASSLVGGLDYNEQFF.

This clone was picked up a small number of times. The genes are TRBV13 and TRBJ2-3, with unresolved D. CDR1 is PRHDT and CDR2 is FYEKMQ in the germline V gene (reference sequence). The germline V and J ends were trimmed by 1 base and 2 bases, with 1 base remaining between them. This CDR3 is built from 12 residues. The CDR3 sequence is CASSLATDTQYF. DNA of the CDR3: TGTGCCAGCAGCTTAGCCACAGATACGCAGTATTTT.

This chain links TRBV29-1 with TRBJ2-1; 7 bases match TRBD1. With V trimmed by 4 bases and J by 6 bases, 9 bases remained unmatched. This CDR3 comprises 14 residues. Germline-derived CDR1 and CDR2 are SQVTM and ANQGSEA. Here the CDR3 reads CSVAPTGASNEQFF. CDR3 bases: TGCAGCGTTGCGCCCACAGGGGCCAGCAATGAGCAGTTCTTC.

The rearrangement joins TRBV9 to TRBJ2-2; D gene uncertain. The CDR3 consists of 11 residues. V was pared by 3 bases and J by 5 bases, with 2 bases between. CDR1 and CDR2 (germline): SGDLS, YYNGEE. The CDR3 bases are TGTGCCAGCAGCGGGACCGGGGAGCTGTTTTTT. Translating gives CASSGTGELFF.

In its sample, this clone was seen once. This sequence joins TRBV6-6 and TRBJ2-7; the match to TRBD1 covers 7 bases. Germline CDR1 is MNHNY and CDR2 is SVGAGI (reference sequence). CDR3 length equals 15 residues. Losses at the gene ends were 5 bases for V and 0 bases for J; bases not matched to a gene: 7. Here the CDR3 reads CASSLPTGFSYEQYF. CDR3 bases: TGTGCCAGCAGTCTCCCGACAGGGTTCTCCTACGAGCAGTACTTC.

The V call is TRBV13, the J call TRBJ2-7, with a possible D match to TRBD1 (6 bases). CDR3 length equals 16 residues. Trimming removed 4 bases from V and 0 bases from J, with 16 bases in between. Per the germline V gene, CDR1 is PRHDT and CDR2 is FYEKMQ (reference sequence). This chain's CDR3 is CASSSRIRDISYEQYF. The DNA of the CDR3 is TGTGCCAGCAGCTCCCGGATCCGGGACATCTCCTACGAGCAGTACTTC.

The chain recombines TRBV27 with TRBJ2-7; possibly TRBD1 or TRBD2 for D (5 bases each). CDR3 length equals 17 residues. Between the trimmed V and J ends, which lost 7 bases and 1 base, there was a span of 23 bases. Germline CDR1 is MNHEY and CDR2 is SMNVEV (reference sequence). As DNA, the CDR3 is TGTGCCAGCAAACAGATCCCGGGGCAGGGCGAATCCTACGAGCAGTACTTC. Amino acids: CASKQIPGQGESYEQYF.